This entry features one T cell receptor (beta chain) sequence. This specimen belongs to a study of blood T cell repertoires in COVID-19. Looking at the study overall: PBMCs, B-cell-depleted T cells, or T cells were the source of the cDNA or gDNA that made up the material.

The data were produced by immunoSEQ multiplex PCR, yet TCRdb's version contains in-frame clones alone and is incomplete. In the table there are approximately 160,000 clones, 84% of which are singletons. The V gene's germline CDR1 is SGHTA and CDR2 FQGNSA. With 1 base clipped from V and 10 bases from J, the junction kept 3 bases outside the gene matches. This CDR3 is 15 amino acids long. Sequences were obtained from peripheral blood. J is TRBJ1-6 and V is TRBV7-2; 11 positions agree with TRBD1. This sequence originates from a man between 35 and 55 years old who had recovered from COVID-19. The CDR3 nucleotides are TGTGCCAGCAGCTTAGGGACAGGGGGCGGGTCACCCCTCCACTTT. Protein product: CASSLGTGGGSPLHF.